The 23 T cell receptor beta chains in this list originate from one sample, sequenced in a study of shared clonotypes between healthy human individuals. TCRdb's copy holds only in-frame clones and misses some; the assay was immunoSEQ multiplex PCR. Of approximately 2,200,000 clones in the sample, just over 90% were seen once. CD45RO negativity and positive selection for CCR7 defined naive CD8 cells, a population that excluded terminally differentiated effector memory CD45RA+ cells. Sequencing input: naive CD8+ T cells from PBMCs. These receptors came from a man aged 18-30 years in good health. Some clones in this sample may be carry-over from other donors' samples.

J is TRBJ2-5 and V is TRBV7-9, with TRBD2 identical over 15 bases. The J call may be in error: the DNA end matches TRBJ2-7 better. CDR3 length: 16 residues. From germline, CDR1 is SEHNR and CDR2 FQNEAQ (reference sequence). Here the CDR3 reads CASSPRTSGRASEQYF. Here the CDR3 DNA reads TGTGCCAGCAGCCCAAGGACTAGCGGGAGGGCCAGCGAGCAGTACTTC.

The chain recombines TRBV29-1 with TRBJ2-7, with D perhaps matching TRBD1 or TRBD2 (6 bases each). This CDR3 is 14 amino acids long. V lost 5 bases, J lost 3 bases, and 17 bases lay in between. CDR1 is SQVTM and CDR2 is ANQGSEA in the germline V gene. The CDR3 nucleotides are TGCAGCGTTCTCGAGGGGGGACATCTCTACGAGCAGTACTTC. It is translated as CSVLEGGHLYEQYF.

V gene TRBV6-5 combines with J gene TRBJ2-1; a possible D gene is TRBD2 (6 bases). The germline V and J ends were trimmed by 5 bases and 7 bases, with 9 bases remaining between them. From germline, CDR1 is MNHEY and CDR2 SVGAGI. CDR3 length: 12 residues. CDR3 nucleotides: TGTGCCAGCAGTCGGGGGAGGAATGAGCAGTTCTTC. Its translation is CASSRGRNEQFF.

For this clone: Other DNA sequences of this sample code for an identical CDR3. V usage is TRBV2 and J usage is TRBJ1-5; D may be TRBD1 (6 bases). Trimming removed 3 bases at V and 0 bases at J, with 9 bases between. The CDR3 is made up of 15 amino acids. Germline lookup yields CDR1 SNHLY and CDR2 FYNNEI. The CDR3 DNA follows: TGTGCCAGCAGTGAGGGACAAAATAGCAATCAGCCCCAGCATTTT. Translated, it gives CASSEGQNSNQPQHF.

V gene TRBV6-5 combines with J gene TRBJ2-7; D tentatively reads TRBD1 or TRBD2 (5 bases each). V dropped 2 bases and J dropped 0 bases, with 11 bases sitting between them. CDR1 is MNHEY, CDR2 SVGAGI, per germline. CDR3 length equals 15 residues. For the CDR3, the DNA is TGTGCCAGCAGTTACGGCACGGGACGCTCCTACGAGCAGTACTTC. It translates to CASSYGTGRSYEQYF.

The DNA of the CDR3 is TGTGCCAGCAGCCGTTTATCGGGGCGCGAAGAGACCCAGTACTTC. It specifies CASSRLSGREETQYF. The genes are TRBV7-9 and TRBJ2-5; D is tentatively TRBD1 or TRBD2 (5 bases each). Germline CDR1 and CDR2: SEHNR and FQNEAQ (reference sequence). Between the trimmed V and J ends, which lost 5 bases and 3 bases, there was a span of 16 bases. The CDR3 runs 15 residues. The variable domain in full, completed from reference TRBV7-9 and TRBJ2-5, reads DTGVSQNPRHKITKRGQNVTFRCDPISEHNRLYWYRQTLGQGPEFLTYFQNEAQLEKSRLLSDRFSAERPKGSFSTLEIQRTEQGDSAMYLCASSRLSGREETQYFGPGTRLLVL.

The chain links TRBV11-2 to TRBJ2-3, with no clear D. V was cut by 2 bases and J by 1 base, with 10 bases left in between. The germline V gene encodes CDR1 SGHAT and CDR2 FQNNGV. The CDR3 contains 15 residues. The CDR3 sequence is CASSLLGFGTDTQYF. CDR3 nucleotides: TGTGCCAGCAGCTTATTGGGGTTCGGCACAGATACGCAGTATTTT. The whole variable domain, filled in from reference TRBV11-2 and TRBJ2-3, reads EAGVAQSPRYKIIEKRQSVAFWCNPISGHATLYWYQQILGQGPKLLIQFQNNGVVDDSQLPKDRFSAERLKGVDSTLKIQPAKLEDSAVYLCASSLLGFGTDTQYFGPGTRLTVL.

V usage is TRBV9 and J usage is TRBJ2-2, with 15 bases lining up with TRBD2. With 3 bases clipped from V and 5 bases from J, the junction kept 11 bases outside the gene matches. CDR1 is SGDLS and CDR2 is YYNGEE in the germline V gene. This CDR3 is 19 amino acids long. The CDR3 here is CASSDTPGLAGGGTGELFF. The CDR3 DNA sequence: TGTGCCAGCAGCGATACACCGGGACTAGCGGGAGGAGGGACCGGGGAGCTGTTTTTT.

This clone was seen a few times. Here the CDR3 DNA reads TGTGCCAGCAGTACACGGGACAGGGGGTTTGAAAAACTGTTTTTT. Amino acid sequence: CASSTRDRGFEKLFF. The chain recombines TRBV28 with TRBJ1-4; 11 bases map to TRBD1. V trimming: 5 bases; J trimming: 7 bases; junction bases outside the gene matches: 6. Germline CDR1 reads MDHEN; CDR2 reads SYDVKM. CDR3 size: 15 residues.

The V call is TRBV7-9, the J call TRBJ1-2; 10 nucleotides align to TRBD1. Germline V gene sequence: CDR1 SEHNR, CDR2 FQNEAQ (reference sequence). The CDR3 contains 17 residues. V lost 5 bases to trimming and J lost 1 base; unmatched junction nucleotides: 10. CDR3: CASSPQRDRGNNYGYTF. DNA of the CDR3: TGTGCCAGCAGCCCACAAAGGGACAGGGGCAATAACTATGGCTACACCTTC.

About this clone itself: Different DNA sequences within this sample yield the same CDR3. This chain connects TRBV9 to TRBJ2-1; maybe TRBD2 (5 bases). Trimming took off 3 bases at V and 7 bases at J, with 8 bases between the two ends. The CDR3 has 12 amino acids. Germline V gives CDR1 SGDLS, CDR2 YYNGEE. CDR3 DNA sequence: TGTGCCAGCAGCGCGGGAAGGAATGAGCAGTTCTTC. This translates into CASSAGRNEQFF.

The V and J genes are TRBV5-1 and TRBJ1-1; D is possibly TRBD1 (5 bases). The CDR3 length is 16 residues. Germline V gene data show CDR1 as SGHRS and CDR2 as YFSETQ. Trimming took 0 bases from V and 4 from J, leaving 16 bases between them. This CDR3 reads CASSLVGTGFATEAFF. The CDR3, as DNA: TGCGCCAGCAGCTTGGTAGGTACAGGTTTCGCCACTGAAGCTTTCTTT.

This chain uses TRBV6-5 with TRBJ2-3, with 14 bases lining up with TRBD2. The CDR3 runs 16 residues. The germline V gene has CDR1 MNHEY and CDR2 SVGAGI. With V trimmed by 4 bases and J by 5 bases, 5 bases remained unmatched. The CDR3 here is CASSSGLAGAVDTQYF. CDR3 DNA sequence: TGTGCCAGCAGTTCGGGACTAGCGGGAGCCGTAGATACGCAGTATTTT.

This chain uses TRBV5-4 with TRBJ2-1, with TRBD2 matching over 7 bases. The CDR3 has 16 amino acids. Germline V gene sequence: CDR1 SGHNT, CDR2 YYREEE (reference sequence). V lost 4 bases and J lost 7; bases outside the gene matches: 14. The CDR3 protein is CASSLRGGGILNEQFF. In nucleotides, the CDR3 is TGTGCCAGCAGCCTCCGTGGGGGAGGGATCTTGAATGAGCAGTTCTTC.

This clone has just one count. CDR3 sequence (DNA): TGTGCCAGAATAGGGGAGGGACACCCGGAGGGTACTGGTGGCTACACCTTC. Translation: CARIGEGHPEGTGGYTF. V is TRBV21-1 and J is TRBJ1-2. TRBV21-1 has pseudogene status. The CDR3 totals 17 residues.

On this clone itself: At the DNA level, this CDR3 is encoded by other sequences in the same sample as well. The J gene is TRBJ2-5, the V gene TRBV7-9; possible D gene TRBD2, 6 bases. The ends were cut back, 4 bases at V and 0 bases at J, with 6 bases in the middle. The CDR3 is 13 amino acids. Per the germline V gene, CDR1 is SEHNR and CDR2 is FQNEAQ (reference sequence). The CDR3 bases are TGTGCCAGCAGCTCGGGGGACCAAGAGACCCAGTACTTC. Its protein is CASSSGDQETQYF.

This chain uses TRBV7-9 with TRBJ2-7; TRBD1 aligns across 10 bases. This CDR3 is 18 amino acids long. J gave up 2 bases and V 5 bases, and 15 bases lay outside the gene matches. CDR1 and CDR2 from the germline V gene are SEHNR and FQNEAQ (reference sequence). The CDR3 reads CASSPRDRGGWRTYEQYF. DNA for the CDR3: TGTGCCAGCAGCCCGAGGGACAGGGGCGGTTGGAGGACCTACGAGCAGTACTTC.

Regarding this clone: A read error is possible here, since a much larger clone lies one base away. Different DNA sequences within this sample yield the same CDR3. CDR3 protein: CASSFGQNYEQYF. The CDR3 DNA reads as TGTGCCAGCAGTTTCGGACAGAACTACGAGCAGTACTTC. The V call is TRBV27, the J call TRBJ2-7; TRBD1 might be the D (6 bases). V was pared by 3 bases and J by 3 bases, with 9 bases between. Germline CDR1 is MNHEY and CDR2 is SMNVEV (reference sequence). The CDR3 sequence is 13 residues long.

The CDR3 reads CASSMYSEETQYF. The CDR3 bases are TGTGCCAGCAGCATGTACAGTGAAGAGACCCAGTACTTC. The V gene is TRBV7-9, the J gene TRBJ2-5; D unclear. Germline CDR1 reads SEHNR; CDR2 reads FQNEAQ (reference sequence). V gave up 5 bases and J gave up 3 bases, with 10 bases separating them. There are 13 residues in the CDR3.

This rearrangement joins TRBV29-1 to TRBJ2-1; D is unclear. Deletions cut 3 bases from V and 4 bases from J, with 13 bases between. Germline V gene lookup returns CDR1 SQVTM and CDR2 ANQGSEA. The CDR3 sequence is 14 residues long. The CDR3 region is CSVDGVDGYNEQFF. The CDR3 region has the DNA TGCAGCGTTGATGGGGTGGACGGATACAATGAGCAGTTCTTC.

The J gene is TRBJ1-1, the V gene TRBV5-1, with TRBD1 as a possible D gene (6 bases). This CDR3 is 16 amino acids long. Germline V gene lookup returns CDR1 SGHRS and CDR2 YFSETQ. Trimming removed 4 bases at V and 3 bases at J, with 19 bases between. CDR3 nucleotides: TGCGCCAGCAGCCATTCCCAGGGGTTTGGGTACACTGAAGCTTTCTTT. It is translated as CASSHSQGFGYTEAFF.

The V call is TRBV7-8, the J call TRBJ2-7; 10 bases align to TRBD1. Germline-derived CDR1 and CDR2 are SGHVS and FQNEAQ. CDR3 length equals 15 residues. The ends lost 4 bases at V and 5 bases at J; junction bases unmatched: 8. In DNA, the CDR3 is TGTGCCAGCAGCTCGCCGGGACAGGGGACCCACGAGCAGTACTTC. It codes for CASSSPGQGTHEQYF.

This clone showed up just a few times. Other DNA sequences in the sample encode the same CDR3. The chain combines TRBV7-9 with TRBJ1-1, with a weak D call TRBD1 (6 bases). V was pared by 1 base and J by 4 bases, with 7 bases between. Germline-derived CDR1 and CDR2 are SEHNR and FQNEAQ (reference sequence). CDR3 length equals 13 residues. The CDR3 nucleotides read TGTGCCAGCAGCTTAGAAGGGGGCACTGAAGCTTTCTTT. Encoded protein: CASSLEGGTEAFF.